These T cell receptor beta chains were read from a single sample in a study of human T cells and chemical hapten exposure. One entry per CDR3 protein results from TCRdb running MiXCR on the RACE reads. The data contain 55,000 to 75,000 distinct CDR3 sequences, under 15% of them singletons. This material consisted of whole blood, taken in connection with sensitization to the hapten diphenylcyclopropenone (DPC). The source of these receptors is a man aged 25-45 years with alopecia areata. Some clones in this sample may be carry-over from other donors' samples. CDR3s include the opening cysteine and the closing phenylalanine or tryptophan. A D gene is named only where the DNA matches it firmly. A clone size is listed for some rows: how often the clone was seen (once, few, many), or a class if it is expanded.

J | size | D | V | CDR3 | DNA
TRBJ1-3 | NA | NA | TRBV19 | CASRGTTGNTIYF | TGTGCGAGTAGAGGGACGACTGGAAACACCATATATTTT
TRBJ2-1 | many | NA | TRBV24-1 | CATSETVVDEQFF | TGTGCCACCAGTGAGACAGTTGTTGATGAGCAGTTCTTC
TRBJ2-7 | many | TRBD1 | TRBV7-2 | CASSQGDSSYEQYF | TGTGCCAGCAGCCAAGGGGACAGCTCCTACGAGCAGTACTTC
TRBJ1-6 | many | NA | TRBV4-3 | CASSQDWAGGADYNSPLHF | TGCGCCAGCAGCCAAGATTGGGCGGGGGGGGCCGATTATAATTCACCCCTCCACTTT
TRBJ1-5 | NA | TRBD1 | TRBV5-1 | CASSQESRDRGQPQHF | TGCGCCAGCAGCCAAGAATCCCGGGACAGGGGTCAGCCCCAGCATTTT
TRBJ2-7 | many | NA | TRBV20-1 | CSARLSYEQYF | TGCAGTGCTAGACTATCCTACGAGCAGTACTTC
TRBJ1-1 | NA | NA | TRBV11-2 | CASSRGALGTEAFF | TGTGCCAGCAGCAGAGGTGCTTTGGGCACTGAAGCTTTCTTT
TRBJ2-1 | few | NA | TRBV3-1 | CASSQDRWRAAYNEQFF | TGTGCCAGCAGCCAAGATAGATGGCGGGCCGCCTACAATGAGCAGTTCTTC
TRBJ2-3 | few | NA | TRBV28 | CASSLRADTQYF | TGTGCCAGCAGTTTGCGAGCAGATACGCAGTATTTT
TRBJ2-7 | many | NA | TRBV7-2 | CASSLIALEQYF | TGTGCCAGCAGCTTGATTGCCCTCGAGCAGTACTTC
TRBJ1-3 | NA | NA | TRBV27 | CASSLGGFRNTIYF | TGTGCCAGCAGTTTAGGCGGCTTTAGAAACACCATATATTTT
TRBJ2-7 | many | NA | TRBV12-3/TRBV12-4 | CASSLERASYEQYF | TGTGCCAGCAGTTTAGAGCGGGCCTCCTACGAGCAGTACTTC
TRBJ2-2 | NA | NA | TRBV9 | CASSTTGHGSTGELFF | TGTGCCAGCAGCACAACGGGACACGGCTCGACCGGGGAGCTGTTTTTT
TRBJ2-3 | NA | TRBD1 | TRBV7-9 | CASSLERGRTDTQYF | TGTGCCAGCAGCTTAGAAAGGGGGCGGACAGATACGCAGTATTTT
TRBJ1-6 | NA | NA | TRBV6-4 | CASSDGRSGDNSPLHF | TGTGCCAGCAGTGACGGTCGTTCAGGGGATAATTCACCCCTCCACTTT
TRBJ1-1 | NA | NA | TRBV29-1 | CSVEPGWAMNTEAFF | TGCAGCGTTGAACCTGGTTGGGCCATGAACACTGAAGCTTTCTTT
TRBJ2-7 | many | NA | TRBV3-1 | CASRLGPTAGEQYF | TGTGCCAGCAGACTGGGACCTACTGCGGGGGAGCAGTACTTC
TRBJ2-2 | many | TRBD2 | TRBV10-3 | CAIRSGKDTGELFF | TGTGCCATCAGGAGCGGGAAAGACACCGGGGAGCTGTTTTTT
TRBJ1-1 | NA | NA | TRBV20-1 | CSARGSTGLDTEAFF | TGCAGTGCTAGAGGAAGCACAGGGCTTGACACTGAAGCTTTCTTT
TRBJ2-2 | NA | TRBD1 | TRBV7-3 | CASSRGGTTNTGELFF | TGTGCCAGCAGCCGAGGGGGCACTACGAACACCGGGGAGCTGTTTTTT
TRBJ2-5 | few | TRBD1 | TRBV29-1 | CSVAGTGGVETQYF | TGCAGCGTCGCCGGGACAGGGGGCGTGGAGACCCAGTACTTC
TRBJ2-1 | medium-sized | NA | TRBV5-5 | CASSQETPSYNEQFF | TGTGCCAGCAGCCAAGAGACTCCATCCTACAATGAGCAGTTCTTC
TRBJ2-1 | NA | NA | TRBV24-1 | CATSDLPDNEQFF | TGTGCCACCAGTGATTTGCCCGACAATGAGCAGTTCTTC
TRBJ2-3 | NA | TRBD2 | TRBV11-1 | CASSSGLAGDTQYF | TGTGCCAGCAGCTCGGGACTAGCTGGGGATACGCAGTATTTT
TRBJ1-1 | once | NA | TRBV7-9 | CASSLAREGAEAFF | TGTGCCAGCAGCTTAGCCAGGGAAGGAGCTGAAGCTTTCTTT
TRBJ1-2 | NA | NA | TRBV25-1 | CASSETANYGYTF | TGTGCCAGCAGTGAAACAGCTAACTATGGCTACACCTTC
TRBJ2-2 | NA | TRBD1 | TRBV6-5 | CASSYSMTGTNTGELFF | TGTGCCAGCAGTTACTCCATGACAGGGACGAACACCGGGGAGCTGTTTTTT
TRBJ2-7 | NA | NA | TRBV7-2 | CASSLAGVGAYEQYF | TGTGCCAGCAGCTTAGCTGGCGTCGGCGCCTACGAGCAGTACTTC